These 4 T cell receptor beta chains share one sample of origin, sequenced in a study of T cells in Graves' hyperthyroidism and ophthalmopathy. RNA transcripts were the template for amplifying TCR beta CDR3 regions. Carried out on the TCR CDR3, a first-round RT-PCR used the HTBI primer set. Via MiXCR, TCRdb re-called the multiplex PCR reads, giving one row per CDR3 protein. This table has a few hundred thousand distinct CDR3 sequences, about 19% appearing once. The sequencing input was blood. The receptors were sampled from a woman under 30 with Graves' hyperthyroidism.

Here the CDR3 DNA reads TGTGCCAGCAGCCTGTACCCCGGACAGGGCGTCTATGGCTACACCTTC. As protein: CASSLYPGQGVYGYTF. This rearrangement joins TRBV11-1 to TRBJ1-2; 8 bases fit TRBD1. Germline CDR1 and CDR2: SGHAT and FQDESV (reference sequence). The ends lost 5 bases at V and 4 bases at J; junction bases unmatched: 12. This CDR3 spans 16 amino acids.

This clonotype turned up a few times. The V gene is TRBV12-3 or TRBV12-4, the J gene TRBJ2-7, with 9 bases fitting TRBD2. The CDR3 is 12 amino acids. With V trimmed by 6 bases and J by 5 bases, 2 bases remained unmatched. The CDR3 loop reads CASRVAGDEQYF. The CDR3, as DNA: TGTGCCAGCAGGGTAGCGGGAGACGAGCAGTACTTC.

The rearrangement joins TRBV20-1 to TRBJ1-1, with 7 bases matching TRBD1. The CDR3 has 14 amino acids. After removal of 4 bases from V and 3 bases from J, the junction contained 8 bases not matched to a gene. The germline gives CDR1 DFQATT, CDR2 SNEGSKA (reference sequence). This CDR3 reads CSANGQDVDTEAFF. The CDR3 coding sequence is TGCAGTGCTAACGGACAGGATGTGGACACTGAAGCTTTCTTT.

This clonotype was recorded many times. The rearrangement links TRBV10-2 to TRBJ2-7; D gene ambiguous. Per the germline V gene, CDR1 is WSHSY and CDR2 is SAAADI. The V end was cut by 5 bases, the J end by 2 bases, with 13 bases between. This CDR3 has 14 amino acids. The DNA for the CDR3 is TGCGCCAGCAGTCGTGGCCCGCCTACCTACGAGCAGTACTTC. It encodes CASSRGPPTYEQYF.